A selection of T cell receptor beta chains follows, all from one sample in a study of blood T cell repertoires in COVID-19. This table comes from immunoSEQ multiplex PCR, and its TCRdb copy is limited to in-frame clones, with some not included. This table holds some 250,000 clones, around 89% found once. The sequenced sample consisted of PBMCs or T cells enriched from blood (not recorded which). All receptors come from a man aged 35 to 55 who had recovered from COVID-19. Both conserved end residues are part of each CDR3. Each record gives: J gene, D gene, V gene, clone size, CDR3 DNA, CDR3 protein. D genes are given only for firm matches. Size is omitted from some rows. Given values are once, few, many or a class for expanded clones.

j_call: TRBJ1-4; d_call: -; v_call: TRBV5-1; clone_size: few; cdr3_nt: TGCGCCAGCAGCTTGCCCGGGGATAATGAAAAACTGTTTTTT; cdr3_aa: CASSLPGDNEKLFF
j_call: TRBJ2-7; d_call: -; v_call: TRBV7-6; clone_size: few; cdr3_nt: TGTGCCAGCAGCTTTTCAGGGACAAATATATACGAGCAGTACTTC; cdr3_aa: CASSFSGTNIYEQYF
j_call: TRBJ1-5; d_call: -; v_call: TRBV19; clone_size: few; cdr3_nt: TGTGCCAGCACGAGGGAGCATAATCAGCCCCAGCATTTT; cdr3_aa: CASTREHNQPQHF
j_call: TRBJ2-1; d_call: TRBD2; v_call: TRBV9; clone_size: -; cdr3_nt: TGTGCCAGCAGCGATCTCCTAGCGGGGGGCCTCGAGGACTACAATGAGCAGTTCTTC; cdr3_aa: CASSDLLAGGLEDYNEQFF
j_call: TRBJ2-1; d_call: TRBD1; v_call: TRBV7-2; clone_size: -; cdr3_nt: TGTGCCAGCAGCTTAGTTGGGACAGGCTCCCGCGGTAATGAGCAGTTCTTC; cdr3_aa: CASSLVGTGSRGNEQFF
j_call: TRBJ2-3; d_call: -; v_call: TRBV7-2; clone_size: -; cdr3_nt: TGTGCCAGCAGCAACATCGGGGCAGATACGCAGTATTTT; cdr3_aa: CASSNIGADTQYF
j_call: TRBJ1-1; d_call: -; v_call: TRBV29-1; clone_size: many; cdr3_nt: TGCAGCGCCCAAAAGGGCAGGGTTGAGAACACTGAAGCTTTCTTT; cdr3_aa: CSAQKGRVENTEAFF
j_call: TRBJ2-1; d_call: TRBD2; v_call: TRBV6-5; clone_size: -; cdr3_nt: TGTGCCAGCAGTTCCGGGACTAGCGGGCACTACAATGAGCAGTTCTTC; cdr3_aa: CASSSGTSGHYNEQFF
j_call: TRBJ2-7; d_call: TRBD1; v_call: TRBV27; clone_size: -; cdr3_nt: TGTGCCAGCAGTCCCGGGACAGGGGGATACGAGCAGTACTTC; cdr3_aa: CASSPGTGGYEQYF
j_call: TRBJ2-5; d_call: -; v_call: TRBV7-7; clone_size: -; cdr3_nt: TGTGCTAGCAGCCGGCAATTCCTAGACCAAGAGACCCAGTACTTC; cdr3_aa: CASSRQFLDQETQYF
j_call: TRBJ2-3; d_call: -; v_call: TRBV10-3; clone_size: -; cdr3_nt: TGTGCCATCATGGCTGACTACACAGATACGCAGTATTTT; cdr3_aa: CAIMADYTDTQYF
j_call: TRBJ1-5; d_call: TRBD1; v_call: TRBV6-2/TRBV6-3; clone_size: -; cdr3_nt: TGTGCCAGCAGCCTGACAGGGAACTACCTCAATCAGCCCCAGCATTTT; cdr3_aa: CASSLTGNYLNQPQHF
j_call: TRBJ1-2; d_call: TRBD1; v_call: TRBV10-3; clone_size: once; cdr3_nt: TGTGCCATCAGTGCAGGGGGCGACTATGGCTACACCTTC; cdr3_aa: CAISAGGDYGYTF
j_call: TRBJ1-2; d_call: TRBD1; v_call: TRBV29-1; clone_size: -; cdr3_nt: TGCAGCGTTGACCCAGGGGGGCCAAACGACAACTATGGCTACACCTTC; cdr3_aa: CSVDPGGPNDNYGYTF
j_call: TRBJ2-3; d_call: TRBD2; v_call: TRBV5-1; clone_size: -; cdr3_nt: TGCGCCAGCCGAAGGACTAGCGGAATCACAGATACGCAGTATTTT; cdr3_aa: CASRRTSGITDTQYF
j_call: TRBJ1-1; d_call: TRBD1; v_call: TRBV6-5; clone_size: -; cdr3_nt: TGTGCCAGCAGTTACGCCGGGACAGGGGCAGAAGCTGAAGCTTTCTTT; cdr3_aa: CASSYAGTGAEAEAFF
j_call: TRBJ2-1; d_call: -; v_call: TRBV3-1/TRBV3-2; clone_size: -; cdr3_nt: TGTGCCAGCAGCCAAGATTGGACTGAGGGCAATGAGCAGTTCTTC; cdr3_aa: CASSQDWTEGNEQFF
j_call: TRBJ2-2; d_call: -; v_call: TRBV7-9; clone_size: -; cdr3_nt: TGTGCCAGCAGCTTAGGTAAAACAGATACCACCGGGGAGCTGTTTTTT; cdr3_aa: CASSLGKTDTTGELFF
j_call: TRBJ1-6; d_call: TRBD1; v_call: TRBV4-1; clone_size: -; cdr3_nt: TGCGCCAGCAGCCAAGAGGAGGACAGGACCAATTCACCCCTCCACTTT; cdr3_aa: CASSQEEDRTNSPLHF
j_call: TRBJ2-1; d_call: TRBD2; v_call: TRBV11-3; clone_size: -; cdr3_nt: TGTGCCAGCAGTCCGCTTGCGGGGGGGCACCGCGGGCGGTTCTTC; cdr3_aa: CASSPLAGGHRGRFF
j_call: TRBJ1-5; d_call: -; v_call: TRBV29-1; clone_size: -; cdr3_nt: TGCAGCGTTGCCGAGATCAATCAGCCCCAGCATTTT; cdr3_aa: CSVAEINQPQHF
j_call: TRBJ2-5; d_call: TRBD1; v_call: TRBV18; clone_size: once; cdr3_nt: TGTGCCAGCTCACCGTGGGACAGGGGTGTTACCCAGTACTTC; cdr3_aa: CASSPWDRGVTQYF
j_call: TRBJ2-7; d_call: -; v_call: TRBV6-5; clone_size: -; cdr3_nt: TGTGCCAGCAGTTTCCGGGACAACTACGAGCAGTACTTC; cdr3_aa: CASSFRDNYEQYF
j_call: TRBJ2-7; d_call: -; v_call: TRBV10-3; clone_size: -; cdr3_nt: TGTGCCATCAGTGCGGCAGGATCCTACGAGCAGTACTTC; cdr3_aa: CAISAAGSYEQYF
j_call: TRBJ2-7; d_call: -; v_call: TRBV6-5; clone_size: -; cdr3_nt: TGTGCCAGCAGTTACATAGTTAGTAACGAGCAGTACTTC; cdr3_aa: CASSYIVSNEQYF
j_call: TRBJ2-1; d_call: -; v_call: TRBV6-4; clone_size: -; cdr3_nt: TGTGCCAGCAGTGACTCCAGCGCCTACAATGAGCAGTTCTTC; cdr3_aa: CASSDSSAYNEQFF
j_call: TRBJ2-5; d_call: TRBD2; v_call: TRBV5-1; clone_size: once; cdr3_nt: TGCGCCAGCAGCTGGGGGACTAGCGGGAGTACGGAGACCCAGTACTTC; cdr3_aa: CASSWGTSGSTETQYF